A selection of T cell receptor beta chains follows, all from one sample in a study of identifying expanded T cells in peripheral blood. The assay was immunoSEQ multiplex PCR, and TCRdb's table has in-frame clones only and misses some. The data contain around 91,000 clones, around 88% of them singletons. The sample comprised blood. The receptors here all came from a person aged 18-70 years in good health. Each CDR3 is given without its conserved first and last residue. D genes are given only for firm matches.

TRBJ1-1,TRBV15,TRBD1,ATSPRTGGNTEAF
TRBJ1-4,TRBV9,.,ASSRSDGGLYEKLF
TRBJ2-6,TRBV5-1,.,ASSLWGSGANVLT
TRBJ1-6,TRBV27,.,ASSYIMNSPLH
TRBJ2-2,TRBV28,TRBD1,ASSSGQANTGELF
TRBJ2-2,TRBV7-9,TRBD2,ASSLGVAGAAGELF
TRBJ1-5,TRBV18,.,ASSRGEGNQPQH
TRBJ2-7,TRBV7-9,.,ASSAGSGGY
TRBJ2-7,TRBV9,TRBD2,ASSVSPGGSYEQY
TRBJ1-6,TRBV30,.,AWSKGRDSPLH
TRBJ2-3,TRBV4-1,TRBD2,ASSQVLSGRSTDTQY
TRBJ2-1,TRBV5-1,.,ASSLGGRYEQF
TRBJ2-5,TRBV20-1,.,SVLGQETQY
TRBJ1-1,TRBV6-5,TRBD1,ASSRQGTEAF
TRBJ1-1,TRBV9,.,ASSVDQVNTEAF
TRBJ2-5,TRBV5-1,.,ASSLTRGGQETQY
TRBJ2-7,TRBV7-3,TRBD2,ASSPNRGLAYHEQY
TRBJ2-1,TRBV6-5,.,ASSLYNEQF
TRBJ1-2,TRBV6-5,TRBD1,ASSYSAGGNGYT
TRBJ2-2,TRBV30,.,AWSRLRGAGELF
TRBJ2-5,TRBV29-1,.,SVFRGETQY
TRBJ1-2,TRBV2,TRBD1,ASRHPDRGSGYT
TRBJ2-3,TRBV25-1,TRBD2,ASSPSGRTDTQY
TRBJ1-6,TRBV6-1,.,ASSEGQYNSPLH
TRBJ2-3,TRBV5-6,.,ASSRRVQVTDTQY
TRBJ2-3,TRBV11-2,.,ASSTRALVGTDTQY
TRBJ1-5,TRBV28,TRBD1,ASSSSGTGISNQPQH